This TCR beta chain stems from a study of blood T cell repertoires in COVID-19 (dated by TCRdb to about 2020). General notes on the study: Samples from collaborators originated in the United States, Italy and Spain and spanned both the acute and convalescent phases of COVID-19. The material from the prospective study consisted of cDNA or gDNA derived from T cells, B-cell-depleted T cells, or PBMCs. Deeply sampled blood TCRbeta repertoires from subjects exposed to, actively infected with, or recovered from COVID-19 were included in the dataset. The repertoires were released in a freely available public database intended as a resource for research on the immune response to SARS-CoV-2. The samples were drawn from two sources: the first 160 participants of the ongoing ImmuneRACE study, and fewer than 1,500 subjects contributed by 6 global collaborators. Nearly every sample came with metadata listing a de-identified subject ID, COVID-19 status, age in years and sex. Where available, HLA class I and class II types were taken from metadata supplied by the sample provider and were not determined by assay-based typing. Broad study findings and their caveats: The amount of clinical and demographic metadata varied by source and participant and was provided uncurated.

Points on this clone: There is no known antigen for this receptor. The input lacks base qualities; no much larger clone sits a single base away.

A second Seattle source provided samples from volunteer blood donors who had recovered from COVID-19. Each collaborating institution followed its own protocols to collect whole blood in K2EDTA tubes. For TCRbeta analysis, collaborator samples were shipped as frozen whole blood, as isolated PBMCs, or as DNA extracted from either sample type. The CDR3, cysteine through phenylalanine, is 16 amino acids long. The sequence is cut down to CDR3 DNA, 48 bases in frame from base 1. Based on the germline V gene, the CDR1 and CDR2 sequences are MGHRA and YSYEKL. V has 1 base trimmed and J has 4 bases trimmed; junction bases matching no gene number 9. TCRbeta CDR3 regions were amplified from genomic DNA by means of the immunoSEQ Assay, a bias-controlled multiplex PCR. As for the authors' bioinformatics: Within the assay, amplification of reference gene primers was used to estimate how many nucleated cells each sample contained. To quantify the absolute abundance of each unique TCRbeta CDR3 rearrangement, sequence reads were collapsed and filtered. For each sample, productive Simpson clonality was calculated by taking the square root of Simpson's diversity index across productive rearrangements. Entries here come from immuneACCESS through TCRdb and include only in-frame sequences with V and J called. Some clones fail to appear in such tables; in the studies checked, an unresolved V gene covers under half of the shortfall, and the cause of the remainder is unknown. V and J calls and clone size follow that table, whereas D and trimming were derived from the DNA. Across this sample there are 280,000 or so clones, with about 91% seen only once. 5.5% to 8% of the sample rests with the top ten.

The clonotype comes from a young woman who had recovered from COVID-19. Sequenced: peripheral blood. The chain links TRBV4-1 with TRBJ2-7, with 8 bases matching TRBD1. The CDR3 protein sequence reads: CASSQVPRTGTYEQYF. The nucleotide sequence reads as follows: TGCGCCAGCAGCCAAGTACCCAGGACAGGGACTTACGAGCAGTACTTC.